This TCR beta chain was retrieved from a study of blood T cell repertoires in COVID-19. Study overall: The study drew acute and convalescent COVID-19 samples from the United States, Italy and Spain. From T cells, B-cell-depleted T cells, or PBMCs came the material, which was cDNA or gDNA.

From germline, CDR1 is SGHNT and CDR2 YYREEE (reference sequence). This CDR3 has 13 amino acids. Deletions cut 2 bases from V and 4 bases from J, with 7 bases between. Per the study methods: Nucleated cell counts were estimated from reference gene primer amplification. Data came from immunoSEQ multiplex PCR; TCRdb stores just in-frame clones and leaves some out. D and trimming come from the DNA, and the V and J calls and clone size come from that table. The sample carries 80,000 to 100,000 clones, about 85% recorded once. This receptor was obtained from a man aged 65-85 years with acute or convalescent COVID-19. Sequencing was done on a sample of peripheral blood. The J gene is TRBJ1-3, the V gene TRBV5-4; D remains unclear. CDR3 nucleotides: TGTGCCAGCAGCTTATATTCGGGAAACACCATATATTTT. It translates to CASSLYSGNTIYF.